This section outlines one T cell receptor (beta chain) sequence together with its context. Data came from immunoSEQ multiplex PCR; TCRdb stores just in-frame clones and leaves some out. The table has roughly 560,000 clones, around 78% seen once. The sample is drawn from a study of shared T cell receptors in the human thymus. Germline CDR1 and CDR2: MNHEY and SVGAGI. Trimming cost V 2 bases and J 0 bases, with 13 bases left between them. This CDR3 region has 16 residues. This sample was also put to use in a study of human thymus T cells. That work states: Corrective surgery for congenital heart defects was being performed on the healthy Finnish infants who served as donors. Thymus specimens were resections from corrective heart surgery. Among thymic and blood repertoires, usage of V and J genes appeared biased.

The sample was thymocytes. The V and J genes are TRBV6-5 and TRBJ2-5; D is possibly TRBD1 (5 bases). The clonotype was recovered from a boy under two years old with a congenital heart defect. In nucleotides, the CDR3 is TGTGCCAGCAGTTACCTTTTGACAGCAAACCAAGAGACCCAGTACTTC. Translation gives CASSYLLTANQETQYF.